These 22 T cell receptor beta chains were all obtained from the same sample, sequenced in a study of CD4+ T cells in melanoma (dated by TCRdb to between 2020 and 2023). Library prep was done by the immunoSEQ multiplex PCR assay. Here the immuneACCESS table is served through TCRdb, limited to in-frame sequences with V and J called. Missing clones are a known gap in these copies; in checked studies unresolved V genes cover under half, and the rest lacks a known reason. This sample gives just over 14,000 clones in total; roughly 69% of them show up just once. The ten largest clonotypes hold around 15% of the sample. Material for sequencing was cells from a culture (not recorded whether cultured in vitro). These receptors were collected from a human donor with melanoma.

This clone was seen only a few times. The V and J genes are TRBV7-9 and TRBJ2-6; D gene unclear. Trimming left V 1 base short and J 1 base short, with 11 bases between. The CDR3 has 17 amino acids. Germline V gene data show CDR1 as SEHNR and CDR2 as FQNEAQ (reference sequence). Here the CDR3 DNA reads TGTGCCAGCAGCTTAGAGTCTTACAATTCTGGGGCCAACGTCCTGACTTTC. This sequence encodes CASSLESYNSGANVLTF. The whole variable domain, remainder taken from reference TRBV7-9 and TRBJ2-6, is DTGVSQNPRHKITKRGQNVTFRCDPISEHNRLYWYRQTLGQGPEFLTYFQNEAQLEKSRLLSDRFSAERPKGSFSTLEIQRTEQGDSAMYLCASSLESYNSGANVLTFGAGSRLTVL.

This chain uses TRBV2 with TRBJ2-7, with D possibly being TRBD2 (7 bases). Germline V gene lookup returns CDR1 SNHLY and CDR2 FYNNEI. V lost 5 bases and J lost 6, with 17 bases in between. The CDR3 spans 14 residues. CDR3: CASSLLRGGLEQYF. CDR3 nucleotide sequence: TGTGCCAGCAGTTTATTAAGGGGGGGCCTCGAGCAGTACTTC.

This chain connects TRBV4-2 to TRBJ2-5, with 11 nucleotides matching TRBD2. CDR1 and CDR2 (germline): LGHNA, YNFKEQ. The CDR3 is made up of 16 amino acids. V shed 5 bases and J 5 bases; nucleotides not matched to a gene: 10. The CDR3 loop reads CASSFPSGGLEETQYF. The CDR3 DNA follows: TGTGCCAGCAGCTTTCCTAGCGGGGGGCTTGAGGAGACCCAGTACTTC.

This chain connects TRBV7-9 to TRBJ1-1; 12 bases fit TRBD1. The CDR3 is made up of 18 amino acids. The germline V gene encodes CDR1 SEHNR and CDR2 FQNEAQ (reference sequence). The V and J ends lost 5 bases and 2 bases, in that order; junction bases with no gene match: 12. The CDR3 sequence is CASSRGQGARVINTEAFF. In DNA form, the CDR3 reads TGTGCCAGCAGCCGGGGACAGGGGGCGAGGGTCATCAACACTGAAGCTTTCTTT.

The chain couples TRBV18 to TRBJ2-1; 8 positions agree with TRBD2. There are 15 residues in the CDR3. Germline CDR1 KGHSH, CDR2 LQKENI. With V trimmed by 5 bases and J by 6 bases, 9 bases remained unmatched. The CDR3 protein is CASSDRLAFGNEQFF. CDR3 nucleotides: TGTGCCAGCTCAGATAGACTAGCGTTCGGCAATGAGCAGTTCTTC.

The chain uses TRBV11-3 and TRBJ1-6; tentative D call: TRBD1 (5 bases). CDR1 is SGHNT, CDR2 YENEEA, per germline. V lost 5 bases and J lost 9, with 17 bases in between. The CDR3 is 15 amino acids. The CDR3, as DNA: TGTGCCAGCAGCCTCAGCGGAGGCGGGGGTTCACCCCTCCACTTT. Amino acids: CASSLSGGGGSPLHF.

This chain joins TRBV7-8 and TRBJ2-1; the D gene could be TRBD1 or TRBD2 (5 bases each). The CDR3 sequence is 14 residues long. CDR1 and CDR2 from the germline V gene are SGHVS and FQNEAQ. Trimming removed 5 bases from V and 9 bases from J, with 17 bases in between. CDR3 sequence reads: CASSRDPEVGEQFF. The CDR3 DNA follows: TGTGCCAGCAGCCGGGACCCTGAGGTAGGTGAGCAGTTCTTC.

The V and J genes are TRBV6-5 and TRBJ1-2, with 7 bases that match TRBD1. The V gene end was trimmed by 8 bases and the J gene end by 2 bases; junction bases not matched to a gene: 2. The germline gives CDR1 MNHEY, CDR2 SVGAGI. CDR3 size: 12 residues. Here the CDR3 DNA reads TGTGCCAGCGAACAGGGGAACTATGGCTACACCTTC. It encodes CASEQGNYGYTF.

This clone was observed once. V is TRBV7-3 and J is TRBJ1-5; D is possibly TRBD1 (5 bases). The length of the CDR3 is 15 residues. The germline CDR1 and CDR2 sequences are SGHTA and FQGTGA. Trimming removed 2 bases from V and 4 bases from J, with 12 bases in between. The CDR3 loop reads CASSLVGVRNQPQHF. In nucleotides, the CDR3 is TGTGCCAGCAGCTTAGTGGGGGTACGGAATCAGCCCCAGCATTTT.

The J gene is TRBJ2-1, the V gene TRBV12-5, with D possibly being TRBD1 or TRBD2 (6 bases each). Per the germline V gene, CDR1 is LGHNT and CDR2 is FRNRAP. There are 19 residues in the CDR3. Trimming shortened V by 0 bases and J by 4 bases, and 22 bases separated the two germline ends. Here the CDR3 DNA reads TGTGCTAGTGGTTTGGTACGCTCGGGGGCCCTCTCGCTATACAATGAGCAGTTCTTC. Protein: CASGLVRSGALSLYNEQFF. The full variable domain, rest sourced from reference TRBV12-5 and TRBJ2-1, is DARVTQTPRHKVTEMGQEVTMRCQPILGHNTVFWYRQTMMQGLELLAYFRNRAPLDDSGMPKDRFSAEMPDATLATLKIQPSEPRDSAVYFCASGLVRSGALSLYNEQFFGPGTRLTVL.

The chain recombines TRBV5-1 with TRBJ2-3, with 9 bases matching TRBD2. V lost 0 bases to trimming and J lost 3 bases; unmatched junction nucleotides: 2. Germline-derived CDR1 and CDR2 are SGHRS and YFSETQ. The CDR3 contains 15 residues. The CDR3 is CASSLVSGGTDTQYF. DNA of the CDR3: TGCGCCAGCAGCTTGGTTAGCGGGGGAACAGATACGCAGTATTTT.

CDR3 nucleotides: TGCGCCAGCAGATGGCAGCAAGAGACCCAGTACTTC. It yields the protein CASRWQQETQYF. The V and J genes are TRBV5-1 and TRBJ2-5, with D hard to call. CDR1 is SGHRS, CDR2 YFSETQ, per germline. The ends were cut back, 5 bases at V and 2 bases at J, with 7 bases in the middle. CDR3 size: 12 residues. The full variable domain, in which reference TRBV5-1 and TRBJ2-5 provide the parts outside the CDR3, is KAGVTQTPRYLIKTRGQQVTLSCSPISGHRSVSWYQQTPGQGLQFLFEYFSETQRNKGNFPGRFSGRQFSNSRSEMNVSTLELGDSALYLCASRWQQETQYFGPGTRLLVL.

V usage is TRBV2 and J usage is TRBJ2-7; maybe TRBD1 (6 bases). Trimming shortened V by 2 bases and J by 0 bases, and 8 bases separated the two germline ends. Germline CDR1 is SNHLY and CDR2 is FYNNEI. This CDR3 has 14 residues. For the CDR3, the DNA is TGTGCCAGCAGTGAACAGGGGAGCTCCTACGAGCAGTACTTC. Translating it yields CASSEQGSSYEQYF.

The V gene is TRBV6-5, the J gene TRBJ1-2; possible D gene TRBD1, 6 bases. CDR1 is MNHEY, CDR2 SVGAGI, per germline. Trimming shortened V by 7 bases and J by 3 bases, and 15 bases separated the two germline ends. The CDR3 covers 14 residues. CDR3 DNA sequence: TGTGCCAGCAAAGAACAGGGATTTGACTATGGCTACACCTTC. This translates into CASKEQGFDYGYTF.

The genes are TRBV7-2 and TRBJ2-3; 14 bases are shared with TRBD2. This CDR3 comprises 15 residues. CDR1 is SGHTA, CDR2 FQGNSA, per germline. The V gene end was trimmed by 5 bases and the J gene end by 7 bases; junction bases not matched to a gene: 5. The CDR3 region is CASSLGLAGGNTQYF. Here the CDR3 DNA reads TGTGCCAGCAGCCTCGGACTAGCGGGGGGTAATACGCAGTATTTT.

This clone was seen more than once but under ten times. V gene TRBV5-1 combines with J gene TRBJ2-1; D uncertain. Trimming pared 2 bases from V and 0 bases from J, leaving 9 bases between. Germline CDR1 and CDR2: SGHRS and YFSETQ. There are 15 residues in the CDR3. CDR3 DNA sequence: TGCGCCAGCAGCTTTGCGCTACTCTCCTACAATGAGCAGTTCTTC. It encodes CASSFALLSYNEQFF.

This clone has just a few counts. The chain combines TRBV4-1 with TRBJ1-2; 8 bases line up with TRBD1. Germline trimming cut 7 bases from V and 5 bases from J; bases unmatched to any gene: 9. This CDR3 has 14 residues. The germline V gene has CDR1 MGHRA and CDR2 YSYEKL. In DNA form, the CDR3 reads TGCGCCAGCAACCCGACAGGGGATGGGTATGGCTACACCTTC. It encodes CASNPTGDGYGYTF.

The chain couples TRBV10-3 to TRBJ2-1, with D possibly matching TRBD1 (6 bases). The length of the CDR3 is 18 residues. Germline V gene sequence: CDR1 ENHRY, CDR2 SYGVKD. V was pared by 0 bases and J by 6 bases, with 21 bases between. The CDR3 loop reads CAISESIGTPTDSNEQFF. CDR3 bases: TGTGCCATCAGTGAGTCTATAGGGACACCGACTGACTCCAATGAGCAGTTCTTC.

The chain carries TRBV9 and TRBJ1-3; D is perhaps TRBD1 (5 bases). This CDR3 has 16 amino acids. CDR1 is SGDLS and CDR2 is YYNGEE in the germline V gene. Trimming took off 3 bases at V and 0 bases at J, with 13 bases between the two ends. The CDR3 nucleotides read TGTGCCAGCAGCGCGCCGGAACAGGTCTCTGGAAACACCATATATTTT. It is translated as CASSAPEQVSGNTIYF.

This clone turned up a few times. The chain couples TRBV7-6 to TRBJ2-7, with D possibly being TRBD2 (6 bases). The CDR3 loop spans 13 amino acids. Germline V gene sequence: CDR1 SGHVS, CDR2 FNYEAQ. Trimming took off 5 bases at V and 6 bases at J, with 14 bases between the two ends. The CDR3 DNA follows: TGTGCCAGCAGCATTGGGACTCCCTCCGAGCAGTACTTC. Amino acid sequence: CASSIGTPSEQYF.

This clone rates as medium-sized. This chain joins TRBV7-9 and TRBJ1-1, with D perhaps TRBD1 (6 bases). V lost 5 bases and J lost 11, with 12 bases in between. The CDR3 is made up of 11 amino acids. Per germline, CDR1 SEHNR and CDR2 FQNEAQ (reference sequence). CDR3 protein: CASSEQGQAFF. CDR3 in DNA: TGTGCCAGCAGCGAGCAGGGGCAGGCTTTCTTT.

V is TRBV5-1 and J is TRBJ1-1; possible D gene TRBD1, 5 bases. CDR1 is SGHRS, CDR2 YFSETQ, per germline. V lost 0 bases and J lost 5, with 8 bases in between. CDR3 size: 13 residues. In nucleotides, the CDR3 is TGCGCCAGCAGCTTGGACGAGGGGACTGAAGCTTTCTTT. Translating gives CASSLDEGTEAFF. Based on the CDR3 plus reference TRBV5-1 and TRBJ1-1, the full variable domain is KAGVTQTPRYLIKTRGQQVTLSCSPISGHRSVSWYQQTPGQGLQFLFEYFSETQRNKGNFPGRFSGRQFSNSRSEMNVSTLELGDSALYLCASSLDEGTEAFFGQGTRLTVV.